Included here is one T cell receptor beta chain sequence, with context. Its antigen target is currently unknown. Qualities for individual bases were not recorded, and no much larger clone is one base off. The data are from a study of a mutant IDH1 vaccine in newly diagnosed glioma (dated by TCRdb to the early 2020s). The study in broad terms: Patients were given eight vaccinations, in weeks 1, 3, 5, 7, 11, 15, 19 and 23, which matched visits V03 through V10. Vaccination started 4-6 weeks after radiotherapy alone, or was given together with temozolomide cycles in the groups whose treatment included chemotherapy. Of the approximately 34 treated patients, roughly 60% were male and approximately 40% were female, and a mean age of 40.4 years was recorded. Prior to enrollment, standard therapy consisting of radiotherapy alone, temozolomide alone, or radiochemotherapy with temozolomide had been administered to patients, with the combination being received by most patients. Peripheral blood samples were drawn at six visits, namely V03 (baseline), V05, V07, V10, V12 and V13. For exploratory analyses, longitudinal TCRB deep sequencing was carried out in around 26 treated patients wherever samples were available. General conclusions and limits of the study: PBMC samples for TCRB deep sequencing were selected based on availability. Pseudoprogression appeared unrelated to alterations in the top peripheral T cell clonotypes detected by TCRB sequencing. It was noted by the authors that analyses of patient blood samples could not be reproduced owing to sample limitations. Across multiple MHC alleles, vaccine-induced immune responses were seen in around 93% of patients.

Libraries were made using the immunoSEQ multiplex PCR assay. The hsTCRB Kit was used according to the manufacturer's protocol to amplify rearranged TCR beta chain sequences. TCRB libraries were sequenced on an Illumina MiSeq. From the authors' description of their analysis: Demultiplexing, trimming and gene mapping were performed with the kit vendor's proprietary platform. TCRdb re-hosts the immuneACCESS table, in-frame sequences only. Its copies lack some clones; in the studies checked, an unresolved V gene accounts for under half of them, and the cause for the rest is not known. V, J and clone size derive from that table, while D and trimming were established from the DNA sequence. The sample table contains some 64,000 clones; only one count was recorded for 80% of them. Together, the top ten hold approximately 6.1% of the sample. The intended sense of this specimen's time point label: week 11, during vaccination. A 20-mer mutant IDH1 peptide at 300 micrograms in Montanide made up each vaccine dose, which was injected subcutaneously together with topical imiquimod. Newly diagnosed WHO grade 3 or 4 IDH1-mutant astrocytomas showing loss of nuclear ATRX were present in the donors. The samples were drawn from NOA16, a multicentre, single-arm, open-label phase I trial in Germany that tested a mutant IDH1 peptide vaccine in humans for the first time. The DNeasy Blood and Tissue Kit was used to extract genomic DNA from EDTA blood for TCRB sequencing.

In the germline V gene, CDR1 corresponds to SGHNT and CDR2 to YENEEA. V has 5 bases trimmed and J has 6 bases trimmed; junction bases matching no gene number 3. From cysteine to phenylalanine, the CDR3 is 12 amino acids long. The kept DNA is CDR3 alone, 36 bases in frame from the first base. The input for sequencing was PBMCs, taken from a glioma patient whose treatment included an IDH1 peptide vaccine. The sequence derives from a man in his fifties or sixties with glioma. The chain is assembled from TRBV11-3 and TRBJ1-2; 7 bases in between match TRBD1. The sequence in DNA is TGTGCCAGCAGCCGAAGGGGGCATGGCTACACCTTC. It translates as CASSRRGHGYTF.